The 29 T cell receptor beta chains below were found in one sample sequenced in a study of T cell changes during pregnancy in multiple sclerosis. Only in-frame clones appear in the TCRdb table, and some are missing; sequencing was by immunoSEQ multiplex PCR. This table has 67,000 or so clones, 85% to 95% appearing once. Sequenced here: CD8+ T cells from peripheral blood mononuclear cells, sampled in the third trimester of pregnancy. The receptors were gathered from a female donor in good health, enrolled as a control in a pregnancy study.

The CDR3: CASSEFARYEQYF. The CDR3 bases are TGCGCCAGCAGTGAGTTCGCTAGGTACGAGCAGTACTTC. The chain is built from TRBV10-2 and TRBJ2-7; no reliable D call. The CDR3 extends over 13 amino acids. V lost 1 base to trimming and J lost 4 bases, with 8 bases between them. Germline lookup yields CDR1 WSHSY and CDR2 SAAADI.

The chain combines TRBV7-2 with TRBJ2-1, with TRBD1 as a possible D gene (6 bases). The CDR3 sequence is 13 residues long. The V end lost 4 bases, the J end lost 7 bases, and 11 bases lay between the germline ends. CDR1 SGHTA and CDR2 FQGNSA come from the germline V gene. CDR3 DNA sequence: TGTGCCAGCAGCTATAGGGGGAAAAATGAGCAGTTCTTC. This sequence encodes CASSYRGKNEQFF. Looking up the rest from reference TRBV7-2 and TRBJ2-1 gives the full variable domain: GAGVSQSPSNKVTEKGKDVELRCDPISGHTALYWYRQSLGQGLEFLIYFQGNSAPDKSGLPSDRFSAERTGGSVSTLTIQRTQQEDSAVYLCASSYRGKNEQFFGPGTRLTVL.

The rearrangement joins TRBV10-3 to TRBJ2-7; the match to TRBD2 covers 12 bases. J gave up 7 bases and V 10 bases, and 11 bases lay outside the gene matches. The CDR3 spans 14 residues. Germline assignment: CDR1 ENHRY and CDR2 SYGVKD. The CDR3 DNA reads TGTGCCAGCCGACTAGCGGGGGAGCGCCGAGAGCAGTACTTC. This sequence encodes CASRLAGERREQYF.

The chain couples TRBV6-4 to TRBJ2-1; 12 nucleotides match TRBD2. Per the germline V gene, CDR1 is MRHNA and CDR2 is SNTAGT. This CDR3 comprises 16 residues. V dropped 3 bases and J dropped 8; count of bases not matched to a gene: 8. CDR3 sequence: CASSEEPTSGGYEQFF. CDR3 sequence (DNA): TGTGCCAGCAGTGAAGAGCCGACTAGCGGGGGTTATGAGCAGTTCTTC.

The chain carries TRBV27 and TRBJ2-1, with 9 bases fitting TRBD1. J gave up 9 bases and V 6 bases, and 9 bases lay outside the gene matches. Germline CDR1 is MNHEY and CDR2 is SMNVEV (reference sequence). This CDR3 comprises 14 residues. The chain's CDR3 is CASSLVQGASEQFF. The CDR3 coding sequence is TGTGCCAGCAGCCTTGTACAGGGGGCGTCTGAGCAGTTCTTC.

This clone was observed once. This chain links TRBV9 with TRBJ1-2; TRBD1 matches at 10 bases. The CDR3 is 16 residues long. Trimming removed 3 bases from V and 1 base from J; junction bases left unmatched: 6. The germline CDR1 and CDR2 sequences are SGDLS and YYNGEE. CDR3 protein: CASSGGQGGYNYGYTF. The CDR3 DNA follows: TGTGCCAGCAGCGGCGGACAGGGGGGATATAACTATGGCTACACCTTC.

The chain recombines TRBV5-4 with TRBJ2-1; 10 bases are a match to TRBD1. Germline CDR1 reads SGHNT; CDR2 reads YYREEE (reference sequence). With V trimmed by 5 bases and J by 9 bases, 8 bases remained unmatched. The CDR3 length is 14 residues. As DNA, the CDR3 is TGTGCCAGCAGGATAGGGACAGGGGTGCCTGAGCAGTTCTTC. Amino acids: CASRIGTGVPEQFF.

The J gene is TRBJ2-1, the V gene TRBV6-1; D remains ambiguous. This CDR3 has 17 residues. The ends were cut back, 3 bases at V and 0 bases at J, with 15 bases in the middle. CDR1 is MNHNS and CDR2 is SASEGT in the germline V gene. CDR3 region: CASSDADLGYSYNEQFF. The CDR3 coding sequence is TGTGCCAGCAGTGACGCTGACCTAGGATACTCCTACAATGAGCAGTTCTTC.

This chain uses TRBV29-1 with TRBJ2-7; D is possibly TRBD1 (6 bases). This CDR3 spans 14 amino acids. Germline CDR1 and CDR2: SQVTM and ANQGSEA. Trimming stripped 3 bases from V and 3 bases from J, with 15 bases between. The CDR3 sequence: CSVDGGRRGYEQYF. CDR3 in DNA: TGCAGCGTTGACGGCGGACGCAGGGGCTACGAGCAGTACTTC.

This chain joins TRBV27 and TRBJ2-7, with 9 bases matching TRBD1. Germline CDR1 is MNHEY and CDR2 is SMNVEV (reference sequence). The CDR3 spans 15 residues. Trimming cost V 2 bases and J 5 bases; bases outside gene matches: 7. CDR3 loop: CASSLGRTGVHEQYF. The CDR3 DNA follows: TGTGCCAGCAGTTTAGGTAGGACAGGGGTCCACGAGCAGTACTTC.

V and J are TRBV29-1 and TRBJ2-3; 13 bases line up with TRBD2. V shed 8 bases, J shed 6 bases, and the junction held 8 bases outside the gene matches. CDR1 is SQVTM and CDR2 is ANQGSEA in the germline V gene. This CDR3 spans 14 amino acids. Written as DNA, the CDR3 is TGCAGCTCCAGACTAGCGGGGGGTGGGGATACGCAGTATTTT. The encoded protein is CSSRLAGGGDTQYF.

This chain joins TRBV4-3 and TRBJ2-7; 7 nucleotides match TRBD1. The germline V gene encodes CDR1 LGHNA and CDR2 YSLEER. V gave up 3 bases and J gave up 3 bases; unmatched junction bases: 11. CDR3 length equals 16 residues. The CDR3 nucleotides read TGCGCCAGCAGCCAGAGTTCGACAGGGCACGGCTACGAGCAGTACTTC. Its protein is CASSQSSTGHGYEQYF.

The chain has TRBV7-9 and TRBJ1-5, with D maybe TRBD1 (6 bases). Trimming removed 5 bases from V and 1 base from J, with 9 bases in between. The CDR3 has 14 amino acids. Germline assignment: CDR1 SEHNR and CDR2 FQNEAQ (reference sequence). In nucleotides, the CDR3 is TGTGCCAGCAGCCTTACAGGGAGCAATCAGCCCCAGCATTTT. Protein product: CASSLTGSNQPQHF.

The chain uses TRBV14 and TRBJ2-3; no reliable D call. Trimming left V 10 bases short and J 0 bases short, with 14 bases between. The CDR3 has 14 amino acids. CDR1 and CDR2 (germline): SGHDN, FVKESK. CDR3 nucleotides: TGTGCCAACAACAAAGATTCTAGCACAGATACGCAGTATTTT. Translation: CANNKDSSTDTQYF.

The V call is TRBV13, the J call TRBJ1-1; D is undetermined. Germline V gene sequence: CDR1 PRHDT, CDR2 FYEKMQ (reference sequence). The CDR3 is made up of 12 amino acids. Trimming left V 1 base short and J 5 bases short, with 5 bases between. CDR3 sequence (DNA): TGTGCCAGCAGCTTAGAACGGACTGAAGCTTTCTTT. Translated, it gives CASSLERTEAFF.

V is TRBV27 and J is TRBJ1-1; D is perhaps TRBD1 (6 bases). Germline CDR1 MNHEY, CDR2 SMNVEV (reference sequence). The V end was cut by 0 bases, the J end by 5 bases, with 10 bases between. This CDR3 is 14 amino acids long. This CDR3 reads CASSLSQGGTEAFF. DNA for the CDR3: TGTGCCAGCAGTTTATCACAGGGTGGAACTGAAGCTTTCTTT.

This clone was recorded once. The V and J genes are TRBV13 and TRBJ2-7; D is perhaps TRBD2 (6 bases). CDR1 PRHDT and CDR2 FYEKMQ come from the germline V gene (reference sequence). Between the trimmed V and J ends, which lost 7 bases and 2 bases, there was a span of 18 bases. The CDR3 is 15 amino acids. The chain's CDR3 is CASKLGGSGPYEQYF. DNA for the CDR3: TGTGCCAGCAAATTGGGGGGTTCGGGTCCCTACGAGCAGTACTTC.

The chain joins TRBV30 to TRBJ1-1, with a weak D call TRBD1 (5 bases). Germline V gene data show CDR1 as GTSNPN and CDR2 as SVGIG (reference sequence). CDR3 length: 15 residues. The V end was cut by 2 bases, the J end by 3 bases, with 16 bases between. CDR3 nucleotide sequence: TGTGCCTGGAGTCCCGGGGGAGGCATCCACACTGAAGCTTTCTTT. Amino acids: CAWSPGGGIHTEAFF.

The chain combines TRBV18 with TRBJ2-1; 12 bases align to TRBD2. Trimming removed 3 bases from V and 8 bases from J; junction bases left unmatched: 8. CDR3 length equals 16 residues. CDR1 KGHSH and CDR2 LQKENI come from the germline V gene. The CDR3 reads CASSPGLAGITDEQFF. CDR3 DNA: TGTGCCAGCTCACCCGGACTAGCGGGGATAACCGATGAGCAGTTCTTC.

A remark on this clone: Without the conserved terminal phenylalanine or tryptophan, this CDR3 likely stems from a read error. It is unclear where the CDR3 begins or ends on the DNA, so no DNA is shown, and the CDR3 is as TCRdb lists it. The CDR3 region is CASSPVAGQLPSY. The chain is built from TRBV7-8 and TRBJ1-2; the table's D call, TRBD1, has no DNA check behind it. Termini included, the CDR3 measures 13 amino acids. Looked up from germline, CDR1 is SGHVS and CDR2 is FQNEAQ.

The chain joins TRBV29-1 to TRBJ2-1; D is ambiguous. Trimming shortened V by 5 bases and J by 3 bases, and 8 bases separated the two germline ends. The CDR3 totals 12 residues. CDR1 and CDR2 (germline): SQVTM, ANQGSEA. CDR3 DNA sequence: TGCAGCGTTAACGAGCGCTACAATGAGCAGTTCTTC. The encoded protein is CSVNERYNEQFF.

V gene TRBV9 combines with J gene TRBJ2-7, with D hard to call. This CDR3 is 14 amino acids long. CDR1 SGDLS and CDR2 YYNGEE come from the germline V gene. V was clipped by 0 bases and J by 7 bases, with 14 bases between them. CDR3 coding DNA: TGTGCCAGCAGCGTAGAATCACCGATGAGGGAGCAGTACTTC. Amino acids: CASSVESPMREQYF.

This sequence joins TRBV19 and TRBJ1-3, with a tentative D call TRBD1 (5 bases). The germline CDR1 and CDR2 sequences are LNHDA and SQIVND (reference sequence). The CDR3 spans 14 residues. V was clipped by 4 bases and J by 1 base, with 8 bases between them. CDR3 protein: CASSTKGSGNTIYF. Written as DNA, the CDR3 is TGTGCCAGTAGTACGAAGGGGTCTGGAAACACCATATATTTT. Together with reference TRBV19 and TRBJ1-3, the CDR3 gives the full variable domain: DGGITQSPKYLFRKEGQNVTLSCEQNLNHDAMYWYRQDPGQGLRLIYYSQIVNDFQKGDIAEGYSVSREKKESFPLTVTSAQKNPTAFYLCASSTKGSGNTIYFGEGSWLTVV.

The rearrangement links TRBV2 to TRBJ1-2, with TRBD1 matching over 12 bases. The CDR3 has 14 residues. Germline V gene lookup returns CDR1 SNHLY and CDR2 FYNNEI. With 5 bases clipped from V and 4 bases from J, the junction kept 2 bases outside the gene matches. CDR3 sequence: CASSRGQGAYGYTF. The CDR3 DNA sequence: TGTGCCAGCAGTCGGGGACAGGGGGCCTATGGCTACACCTTC.

This chain links TRBV4-3 with TRBJ1-5, with unresolved D. CDR3 length equals 15 residues. Germline V gene sequence: CDR1 LGHNA, CDR2 YSLEER. Trimming took 4 bases from V and 0 from J, leaving 10 bases between them. CDR3 protein: CASSRIWHSNQPQHF. As DNA, the CDR3 is TGCGCCAGCAGCCGCATTTGGCATAGCAATCAGCCCCAGCATTTT.

J is TRBJ1-1 and V is TRBV12-5; D not certain. The CDR3 length is 10 residues. The germline V gene encodes CDR1 LGHNT and CDR2 FRNRAP. Trimming removed 6 bases at V and 6 bases at J, with 5 bases between. CDR3 sequence (DNA): TGTGCTAGTGGGTCCGCTGAAGCTTTCTTT. Translation gives CASGSAEAFF.

The V gene is TRBV11-2, the J gene TRBJ2-5, with TRBD2 matching 10 bases. The V gene end was trimmed by 1 base and the J gene end by 1 base; junction bases not matched to a gene: 3. Germline values: CDR1 SGHAT, CDR2 FQNNGV. This CDR3 has 16 residues. CDR3 sequence reads: CASSLVSGGTQETQYF. In DNA, the CDR3 is TGTGCCAGCAGCTTAGTTAGCGGGGGGACCCAAGAGACCCAGTACTTC.

The V and J genes are TRBV9 and TRBJ2-2, with TRBD1 as a possible D gene (6 bases). CDR3 size: 15 residues. V lost 3 bases to trimming and J lost 4 bases, with 13 bases between them. Germline V gene data show CDR1 as SGDLS and CDR2 as YYNGEE. Here the CDR3 reads CASSAYRAGTGELFF. CDR3 DNA: TGTGCCAGCAGCGCGTACAGGGCGGGCACCGGGGAGCTGTTTTTT. The full variable domain, with the rest looked up from reference TRBV9 and TRBJ2-2, is DSGVTQTPKHLITATGQRVTLRCSPRSGDLSVYWYQQSLDQGLQFLIQYYNGEERAKGNILERFSAQQFPDLHSELNLSSLELGDSALYFCASSAYRAGTGELFFGEGSRLTVL.

This clone has only one observation. The chain links TRBV11-2 to TRBJ1-5; D unclear. In germline, CDR1 is SGHAT, CDR2 FQNNGV. V lost 5 bases to trimming and J lost 0 bases, with 11 bases between them. CDR3 length: 15 residues. CDR3 region: CASSRDTYSNQPQHF. CDR3 DNA sequence: TGTGCCAGCAGCCGCGACACTTATAGCAATCAGCCCCAGCATTTT.